The rows below give T cell receptor beta chains drawn from one sample of a study of T cell responses to AZD1222 COVID-19 vaccine. Produced via immunoSEQ multiplex PCR; TCRdb's table is partial and in-frame only. The sample shows 160,000 or so clones, under 95% of them seen only once. Source: peripheral blood, taken 28 days after the second AZD1222 dose. The source is an adult who received the AZD1222 COVID-19 vaccine. CDR3s include the opening cysteine and the closing phenylalanine or tryptophan. A D gene is named only where the DNA matches it firmly. Clone size, where shown, is once, few, many, or a class for clones that have expanded.

>TRBV18|TRBD1|TRBJ2-5|-
TGTGCCAGCTCCTTCTTACAGGACAGGGGGCTTTTAAAAGAGACCCAGTACTTC
CASSFLQDRGLLKETQYF
>TRBV10-3|-|TRBJ2-7|-
TGTGCCATCAGTGAGCCAGGGACGGCTAGACCCTACGAGCAGTACTTC
CAISEPGTARPYEQYF
>TRBV6-1|-|TRBJ1-6|-
TGTGCCAGCAGCCTTATACCTCAACTTAATTCACCCCTCCACTTT
CASSLIPQLNSPLHF
>TRBV4-1|-|TRBJ1-4|-
TGCGCCAGCAGCCAAGGGAGGAAACTGTTTTTT
CASSQGRKLFF
>TRBV6-6|TRBD1|TRBJ2-1|-
TGTGCCAGCAGTTACTCGTCCAGGGGGAGCAATGAGCAGTTCTTC
CASSYSSRGSNEQFF
>TRBV19|TRBD1|TRBJ1-6|once
TGTGCCAGTGGGGGACAGGGACGACCCCTCCACTTT
CASGGQGRPLHF
>TRBV6-5|-|TRBJ1-2|-
TGTGCCAGCACCCGCGACCGCTCCTATGGTTACACCTTC
CASTRDRSYGYTF
>TRBV7-6|-|TRBJ1-1|once
TGTGCCAGCAGCGGGCGGTGGGGGACTGAAGCTTTCTTT
CASSGRWGTEAFF
>TRBV5-1|-|TRBJ1-1|-
TGCGCCAGCAGACTACAGTCGGACACTGAAGCTTTCTTT
CASRLQSDTEAFF
>TRBV28|-|TRBJ1-2|-
TGTGCCAGCAGCCCCGCCAGCGACTATGGCTACACCTTC
CASSPASDYGYTF
>TRBV10-3|-|TRBJ1-1|-
TGTGCCATCAGTGTCAAAGGGGGCACTGAAGCTTTCTTT
CAISVKGGTEAFF
>TRBV3-1/TRBV3-2|-|TRBJ1-1|-
TGTGCCAGCAGCTCCCATGGGGCCGTCAACACTGAAGCTTTCTTT
CASSSHGAVNTEAFF
>TRBV13|-|TRBJ1-2|-
TGTGCCAGCAGCTTGCGGGGGCTCGGCTATGGCTACACCTTC
CASSLRGLGYGYTF
>TRBV30|TRBD2|TRBJ2-2|-
TGTGCCTGTAGCGGGGTCCGCACCGGGGAGCTGTTTTTT
CACSGVRTGELFF
>TRBV27|TRBD1|TRBJ1-6|-
TGTGCCAGCAGTTCGGGACAGGCTTACCCCCTCCACTTT
CASSSGQAYPLHF
>TRBV3-1/TRBV3-2|-|TRBJ2-7|once
TGTGCCAGCAGCCACTCCTACGAGCAGTACTTC
CASSHSYEQYF
>TRBV7-9|-|TRBJ1-2|once
TGTGCCAGCAGCTCTTGGGACGTCTACACCTTC
CASSSWDVYTF
>TRBV18|-|TRBJ1-6|-
TGTGCCAGCTCGCGGCCGAATTCACCCCTCCACTTT
CASSRPNSPLHF
>TRBV5-4|-|TRBJ2-3|-
TGTGCCAGCAGCTTGAATACAGATACGCAGTATTTT
CASSLNTDTQYF
>TRBV19|-|TRBJ2-7|-
TGTGCCAGTAGTATAGTTGGGCGGGTCGACGAGCAGTACTTC
CASSIVGRVDEQYF
>TRBV11-3|-|TRBJ1-1|-
TGTGCCAGCAGCTTAGCCCAAAAGTTTATGAACACTGAAGCTTTCTTT
CASSLAQKFMNTEAFF
>TRBV10-3|TRBD1|TRBJ1-1|once
TGTGCCATCAGCCCAAATGGACAGGACACTGAAGCTTTCTTT
CAISPNGQDTEAFF
>TRBV6-5|-|TRBJ2-3|-
TGTGCCAGCAGTTACTCACGGGCCCCTCCGGTCTTT
CASSYSRAPPVF
>TRBV4-1|-|TRBJ2-4|once
TGCGCCAGCAGCCAAGGGACAGCGTTAGCCAAAAACATTCAGTACTTC
CASSQGTALAKNIQYF
>TRBV18|-|TRBJ2-2|-
TGTGCCAGCTCACCCCGGGGGTGGACGGCCGGGGAGCTGTTTTTT
CASSPRGWTAGELFF
>TRBV6-5|-|TRBJ1-1|-
TGTGCCAGCAGCCGTCTCGGTAACCCTGAAGCTTTCTTT
CASSRLGNPEAFF
>TRBV5-1|TRBD1|TRBJ2-5|-
TGCGCCAGCAGCTTGCCCGACAGGGGCCAAGAGACCCAGTACTTC
CASSLPDRGQETQYF
>TRBV11-2|-|TRBJ1-1|-
TGTGCCAGCAGCTTTCTCGCGACAGGGAACACTGAAGCTTTCTTT
CASSFLATGNTEAFF
>TRBV7-9|-|TRBJ1-3|-
TGTGCCAGCAGCTTACCAGGGCGAAACACCATATATTTT
CASSLPGRNTIYF
>TRBV7-9|-|TRBJ1-1|-
TGTGCCAGCAGCTCCCCCTCGAACACTGAAGCTTTCTTT
CASSSPSNTEAFF
>TRBV6-5|-|TRBJ1-5|-
TGTGCCAGCAGTTACTCGAGTCGGGGTCTTTGGCCCCAGCATTTT
CASSYSSRGLWPQHF
>TRBV6-5|TRBD1|TRBJ1-1|-
TGTGCCAGCAGAACCGGTGACAGGGAGAACACTGAAGCTTTCTTT
CASRTGDRENTEAFF
>TRBV9|-|TRBJ1-4|-
TGTGCCAGCAGCGCGACAACTATCGCTGGTGAAAAACTGTTTTTT
CASSATTIAGEKLFF
>TRBV28|-|TRBJ1-6|once
TGTGCCAGCAGTTTAGATATACAGGCTAATTCACCCCTCCACTTT
CASSLDIQANSPLHF
>TRBV10-3|TRBD1|TRBJ1-5|-
TGTGCCATCAGTGGGGGACAGGGTCTAGGCCAGCCCCAGCATTTT
CAISGGQGLGQPQHF
>TRBV3-1/TRBV3-2|-|TRBJ2-7|-
TGTGCCAGCAGCCAAGAAGGGCAGGGTGGCGAGCAGTACTTC
CASSQEGQGGEQYF
>TRBV6-1|-|TRBJ1-2|-
TGTGCCAGCAGTGAAGAGGGGTATGGCTACACCTTC
CASSEEGYGYTF
>TRBV7-2|-|TRBJ2-3|-
TGTGCCAGCAGCTCCTCGGCGGGGGATACGCAGTATTTT
CASSSSAGDTQYF
>TRBV19|-|TRBJ2-3|-
TGTGCCAGTAGTGGAGGGGGGCCCTCAGATACGCAGTATTTT
CASSGGGPSDTQYF
>TRBV18|-|TRBJ1-4|-
TGTGCCAGCTCACGTTTAAACGAAGAAAAACTGTTTTTT
CASSRLNEEKLFF
>TRBV18|TRBD1|TRBJ1-6|-
TGTGCCAGCTCACCTTTTGGGACAGGGGACTATAATTCACCCCTCCACTTT
CASSPFGTGDYNSPLHF
>TRBV7-8|-|TRBJ1-5|-
TGTGCCAGCAGCTTAGAAGGATATAGCAATCAGCCCCAGCATTTT
CASSLEGYSNQPQHF
>TRBV10-3|-|TRBJ2-5|-
TGTGCCATCAGAACCCGGGTCGGAGAGACCCAGTACTTC
CAIRTRVGETQYF
>TRBV6-5|-|TRBJ2-1|-
TGTGCCAGCAGTCCACAGAAGGGTTTGGGGAGTGAGCAGTTCTTC
CASSPQKGLGSEQFF
>TRBV12-3/TRBV12-4|-|TRBJ1-4|-
TGTGCCAGCAGTCTGACTATGGGTGAAAAACTGTTTTTT
CASSLTMGEKLFF
>TRBV6-1|TRBD1|TRBJ1-4|-
TGTGCCAGCAGTGAACCGGGACAGATTTTAAATGAAAAACTGTTTTTT
CASSEPGQILNEKLFF
>TRBV5-5|-|TRBJ2-7|-
TGTGCCAGCAGCTTTCAAAGTTTAGGGGGTTACGAGCAGTACTTC
CASSFQSLGGYEQYF
>TRBV6-2/TRBV6-3|TRBD1|TRBJ2-7|-
TGTGCCAGCAGTTACCGGGACAGCTCCTACGAGCAGTACTTC
CASSYRDSSYEQYF
>TRBV9|-|TRBJ1-6|-
TGTGCCAGCAGCGCTGAAGGACAGCCAAAATCACCCCTCCACTTT
CASSAEGQPKSPLHF
>TRBV9|-|TRBJ2-5|-
TGTGCCAGCAGCTCAGGGCCGCAAGAGACCCAGTACTTC
CASSSGPQETQYF
>TRBV6-6|TRBD1|TRBJ1-1|-
TGTGCCAGCAGTTACGTACAGGGGAAGGGCACTGAAGCTTTCTTT
CASSYVQGKGTEAFF
>TRBV4-1|-|TRBJ1-5|-
TGCGCCAGCAGCCAAGTCCCGGCAGGGAGGCAGCCCCAGCATTTT
CASSQVPAGRQPQHF
>TRBV27|-|TRBJ1-5|-
TGTGCCAGCAGTTTAACAGGTTATAGCAATCAGCCCCAGCATTTT
CASSLTGYSNQPQHF
>TRBV9|-|TRBJ2-7|-
TGTGCCAGCAGCGCCACAGGGAGCTCCTACGAGCAGTACTTC
CASSATGSSYEQYF
>TRBV2|TRBD1|TRBJ1-2|few
TGTGCCAGCAGCGTGGACAGGGTTAGCGGCTACACCTTC
CASSVDRVSGYTF
>TRBV5-1|TRBD1|TRBJ1-2|-
TGCGCCAGCAGCACAAACAGGGGACGTGGCTACACCTTC
CASSTNRGRGYTF
>TRBV5-6|-|TRBJ1-1|once
TGTGCCAGCAGCTTGCGGCGGGTAACTGAAGCTTTCTTT
CASSLRRVTEAFF
>TRBV6-5|-|TRBJ2-7|-
TGTGCCAGCAGCACCCTGACAGGGAGGTACGAGCAGTACTTC
CASSTLTGRYEQYF